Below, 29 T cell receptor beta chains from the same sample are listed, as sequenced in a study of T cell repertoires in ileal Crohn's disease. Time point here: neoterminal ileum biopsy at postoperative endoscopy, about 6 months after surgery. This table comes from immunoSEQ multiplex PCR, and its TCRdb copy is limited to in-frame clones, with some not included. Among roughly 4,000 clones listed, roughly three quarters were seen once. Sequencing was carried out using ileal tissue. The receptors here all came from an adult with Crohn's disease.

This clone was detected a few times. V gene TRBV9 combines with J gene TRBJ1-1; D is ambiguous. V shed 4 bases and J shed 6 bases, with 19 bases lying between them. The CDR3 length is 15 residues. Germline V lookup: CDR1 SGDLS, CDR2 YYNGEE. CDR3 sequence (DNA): TGTGCCAGCAGCTTGGGTGACCGCTTGGGCGCTGAAGCTTTCTTT. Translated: CASSLGDRLGAEAFF.

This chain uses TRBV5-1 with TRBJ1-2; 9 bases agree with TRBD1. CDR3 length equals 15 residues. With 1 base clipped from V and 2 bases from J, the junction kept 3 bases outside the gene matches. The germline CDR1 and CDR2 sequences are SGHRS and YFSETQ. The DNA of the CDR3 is TGCGCCAGCAGCTTGACAGGGGGCCAGAACTATGGCTACACCTTC. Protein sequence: CASSLTGGQNYGYTF.

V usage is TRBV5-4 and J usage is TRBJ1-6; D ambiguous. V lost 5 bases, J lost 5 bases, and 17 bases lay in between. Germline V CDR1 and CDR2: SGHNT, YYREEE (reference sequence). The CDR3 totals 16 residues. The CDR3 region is CASRTTGRGNNSPLHF. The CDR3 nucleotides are TGTGCCAGCAGAACAACCGGGCGGGGAAATAATTCACCCCTCCACTTT. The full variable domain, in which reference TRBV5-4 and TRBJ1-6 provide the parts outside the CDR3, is ETGVTQSPTHLIKTRGQQVTLRCSSQSGHNTVSWYQQALGQGPQFIFQYYREEENGRGNFPPRFSGLQFPNYSSELNVNALELDDSALYLCASRTTGRGNNSPLHFGNGTRLTVT.

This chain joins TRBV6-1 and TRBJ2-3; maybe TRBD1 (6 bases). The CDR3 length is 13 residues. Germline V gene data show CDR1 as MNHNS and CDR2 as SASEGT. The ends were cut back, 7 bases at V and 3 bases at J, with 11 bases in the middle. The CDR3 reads CASKTGDTDTQYF. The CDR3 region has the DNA TGTGCCAGCAAGACAGGAGATACAGATACGCAGTATTTT.

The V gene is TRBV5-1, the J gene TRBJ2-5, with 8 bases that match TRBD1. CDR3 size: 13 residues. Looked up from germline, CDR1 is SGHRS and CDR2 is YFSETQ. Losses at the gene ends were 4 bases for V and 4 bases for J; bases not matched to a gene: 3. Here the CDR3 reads CASSDRGVETQYF. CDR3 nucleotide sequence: TGCGCCAGCAGCGACAGGGGTGTAGAGACCCAGTACTTC.

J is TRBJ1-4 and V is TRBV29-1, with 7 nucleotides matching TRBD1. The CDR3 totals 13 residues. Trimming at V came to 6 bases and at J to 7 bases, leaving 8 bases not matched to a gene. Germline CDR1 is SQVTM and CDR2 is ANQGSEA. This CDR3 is CSVTSRDSEKLFF. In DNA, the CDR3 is TGCAGCGTGACCTCCAGGGACAGTGAAAAACTGTTTTTT.

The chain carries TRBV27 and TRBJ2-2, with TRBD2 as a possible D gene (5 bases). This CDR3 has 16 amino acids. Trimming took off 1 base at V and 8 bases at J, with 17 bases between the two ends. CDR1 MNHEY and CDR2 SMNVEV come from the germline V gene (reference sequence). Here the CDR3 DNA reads TGTGCCAGCAGTTTATTAACCCCCGGGGTGCAGGGGGAGCTGTTTTTT. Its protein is CASSLLTPGVQGELFF.

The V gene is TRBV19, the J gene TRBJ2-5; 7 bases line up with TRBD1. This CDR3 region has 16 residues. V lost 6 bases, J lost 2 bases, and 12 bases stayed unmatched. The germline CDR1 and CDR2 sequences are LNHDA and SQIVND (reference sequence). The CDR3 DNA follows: TGTGCCAGTAGCTTAGGAGGCGCCAGGGGGCAAGAGACCCAGTACTTC. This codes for CASSLGGARGQETQYF.

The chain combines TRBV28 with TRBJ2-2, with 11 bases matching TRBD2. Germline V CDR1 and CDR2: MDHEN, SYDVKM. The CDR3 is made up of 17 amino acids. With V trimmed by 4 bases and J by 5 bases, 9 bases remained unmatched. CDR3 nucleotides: TGTGCCAGCAGTTCCCCTTCTAGCGGGGGGCAGACCGGGGAGCTGTTTTTT. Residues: CASSSPSSGGQTGELFF.

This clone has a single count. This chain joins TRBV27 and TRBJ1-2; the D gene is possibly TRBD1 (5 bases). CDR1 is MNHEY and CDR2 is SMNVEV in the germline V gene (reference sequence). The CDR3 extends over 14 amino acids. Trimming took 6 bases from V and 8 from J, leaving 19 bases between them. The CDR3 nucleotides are TGTGCCAGCAGATCACAGGCCCTGCCTTTCGGCTACACCTTC. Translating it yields CASRSQALPFGYTF.

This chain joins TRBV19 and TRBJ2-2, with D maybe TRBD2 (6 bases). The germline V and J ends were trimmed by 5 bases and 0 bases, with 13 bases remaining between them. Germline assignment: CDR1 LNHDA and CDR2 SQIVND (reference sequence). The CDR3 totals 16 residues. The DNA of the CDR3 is TGTGCCAGTAGTTCGGGAGCCTTTACGAACACCGGGGAGCTGTTTTTT. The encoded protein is CASSSGAFTNTGELFF. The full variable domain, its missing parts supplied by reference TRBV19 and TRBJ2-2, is DGGITQSPKYLFRKEGQNVTLSCEQNLNHDAMYWYRQDPGQGLRLIYYSQIVNDFQKGDIAEGYSVSREKKESFPLTVTSAQKNPTAFYLCASSSGAFTNTGELFFGEGSRLTVL.

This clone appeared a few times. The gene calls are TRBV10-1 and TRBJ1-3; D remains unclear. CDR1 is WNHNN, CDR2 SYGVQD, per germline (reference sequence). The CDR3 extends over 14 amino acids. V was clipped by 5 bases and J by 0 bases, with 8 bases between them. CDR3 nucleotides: TGCGCCAGCAGTCAGGATGCCTCTGGAAACACCATATATTTT. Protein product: CASSQDASGNTIYF.

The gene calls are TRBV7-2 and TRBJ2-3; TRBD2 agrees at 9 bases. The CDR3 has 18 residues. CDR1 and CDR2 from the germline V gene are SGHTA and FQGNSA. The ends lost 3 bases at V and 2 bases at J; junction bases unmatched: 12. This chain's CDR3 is CASSLTYSGGVFTDTQYF. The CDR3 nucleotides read TGTGCCAGCAGCTTGACCTATAGCGGGGGTGTGTTCACAGATACGCAGTATTTT.

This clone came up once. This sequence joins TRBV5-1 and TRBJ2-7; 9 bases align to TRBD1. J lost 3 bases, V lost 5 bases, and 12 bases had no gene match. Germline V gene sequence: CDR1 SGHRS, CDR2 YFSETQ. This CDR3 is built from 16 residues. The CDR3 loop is CASRGGDRETYYEQYF. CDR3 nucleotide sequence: TGCGCCAGCAGGGGGGGGGACAGGGAAACTTACTACGAGCAGTACTTC.

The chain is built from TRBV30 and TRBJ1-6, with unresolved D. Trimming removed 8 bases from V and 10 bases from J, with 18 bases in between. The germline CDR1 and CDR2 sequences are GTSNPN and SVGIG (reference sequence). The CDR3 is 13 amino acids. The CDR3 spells CARSEGSGSPLHF. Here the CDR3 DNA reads TGTGCCCGGTCTGAAGGGTCGGGGTCACCCCTCCACTTT.

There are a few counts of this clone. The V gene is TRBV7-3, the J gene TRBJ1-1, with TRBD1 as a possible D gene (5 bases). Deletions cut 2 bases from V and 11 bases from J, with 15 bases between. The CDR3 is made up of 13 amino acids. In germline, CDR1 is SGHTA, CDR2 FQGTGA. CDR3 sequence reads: CASSLDRGTRAFF. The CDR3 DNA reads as TGTGCCAGCAGCTTAGATAGAGGGACTCGGGCTTTCTTT.

The CDR3 DNA sequence: TGTGCCAGCAGCTTAGATGGTCGGGAGCAGTACTTC. Protein sequence: CASSLDGREQYF. The chain couples TRBV11-3 to TRBJ2-7; D ambiguous. Per germline, CDR1 SGHNT and CDR2 YENEEA. Trimming left V 0 bases short and J 7 bases short, with 7 bases between. This CDR3 comprises 12 residues.

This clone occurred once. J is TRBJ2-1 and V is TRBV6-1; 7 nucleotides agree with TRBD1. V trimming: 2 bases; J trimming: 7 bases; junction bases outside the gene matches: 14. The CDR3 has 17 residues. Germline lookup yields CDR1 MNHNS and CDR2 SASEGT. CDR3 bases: TGTGCCAGCAGTGAAAGAAGGATAGGGACAGAGTTTAATGAGCAGTTCTTC. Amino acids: CASSERRIGTEFNEQFF.

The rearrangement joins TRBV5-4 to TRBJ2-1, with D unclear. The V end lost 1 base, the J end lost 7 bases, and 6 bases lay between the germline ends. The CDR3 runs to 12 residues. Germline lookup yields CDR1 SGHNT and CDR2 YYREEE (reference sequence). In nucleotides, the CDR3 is TGTGCCAGCAGCTTGCAGTCTAATGAGCAGTTCTTC. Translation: CASSLQSNEQFF.

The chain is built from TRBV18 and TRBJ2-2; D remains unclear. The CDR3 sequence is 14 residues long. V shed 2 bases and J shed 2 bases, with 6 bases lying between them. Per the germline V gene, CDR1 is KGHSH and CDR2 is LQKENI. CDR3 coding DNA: TGTGCCAGCTCACCAGGGCTTAACACCGGGGAGCTGTTTTTT. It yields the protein CASSPGLNTGELFF.

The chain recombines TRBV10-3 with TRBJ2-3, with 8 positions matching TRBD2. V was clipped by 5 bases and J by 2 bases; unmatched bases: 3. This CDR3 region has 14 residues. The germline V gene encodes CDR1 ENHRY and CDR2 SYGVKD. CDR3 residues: CAISYGLATDTQYF. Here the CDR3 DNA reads TGTGCCATCAGTTACGGACTAGCCACAGATACGCAGTATTTT.

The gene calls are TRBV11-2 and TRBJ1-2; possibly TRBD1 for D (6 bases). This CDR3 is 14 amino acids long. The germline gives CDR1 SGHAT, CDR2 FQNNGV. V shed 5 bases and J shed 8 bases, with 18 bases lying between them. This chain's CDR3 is CASSLSAGDAGYTF. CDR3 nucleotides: TGTGCCAGCAGCCTCTCAGCAGGGGATGCGGGCTACACCTTC.

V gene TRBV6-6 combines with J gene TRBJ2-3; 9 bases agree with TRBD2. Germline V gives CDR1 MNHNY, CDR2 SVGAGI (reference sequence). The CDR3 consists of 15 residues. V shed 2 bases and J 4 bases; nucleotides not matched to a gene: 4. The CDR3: CASSYIAGGADTQYF. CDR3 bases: TGTGCCAGCAGTTACATTGCGGGGGGGGCAGATACGCAGTATTTT.

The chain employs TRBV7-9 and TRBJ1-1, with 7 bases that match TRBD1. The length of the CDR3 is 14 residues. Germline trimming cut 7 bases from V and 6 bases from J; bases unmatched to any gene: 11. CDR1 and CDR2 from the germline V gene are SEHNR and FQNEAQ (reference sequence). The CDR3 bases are TGTGCCAGCACCAGGGGGTGGACTACAGCTGAAGCTTTCTTT. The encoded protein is CASTRGWTTAEAFF.

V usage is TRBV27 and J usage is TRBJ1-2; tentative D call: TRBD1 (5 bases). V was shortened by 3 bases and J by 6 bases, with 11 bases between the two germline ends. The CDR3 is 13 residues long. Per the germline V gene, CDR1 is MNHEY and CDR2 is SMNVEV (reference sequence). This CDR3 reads CASSFLDTDGYTF. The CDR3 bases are TGTGCCAGCAGTTTTTTGGACACGGATGGCTACACCTTC.

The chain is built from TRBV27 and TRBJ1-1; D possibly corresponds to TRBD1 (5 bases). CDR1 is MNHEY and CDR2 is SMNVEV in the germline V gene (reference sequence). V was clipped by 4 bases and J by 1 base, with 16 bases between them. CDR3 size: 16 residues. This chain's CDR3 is CASSYAETTANTEAFF. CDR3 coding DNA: TGTGCCAGCAGTTACGCTGAGACGACAGCGAACACTGAAGCTTTCTTT.

The CDR3 DNA sequence: TGCGCCAGCAGCTTGGGTAGCGGGGGCTACAATGAGCAGTTCTTC. Translating gives CASSLGSGGYNEQFF. The V gene is TRBV5-1, the J gene TRBJ2-1, with 9 bases aligning to TRBD2. Germline V gene data show CDR1 as SGHRS and CDR2 as YFSETQ. The J segment lost 3 bases and the V segment lost 0 bases, leaving 1 base of the junction unmatched. This CDR3 has 15 residues.

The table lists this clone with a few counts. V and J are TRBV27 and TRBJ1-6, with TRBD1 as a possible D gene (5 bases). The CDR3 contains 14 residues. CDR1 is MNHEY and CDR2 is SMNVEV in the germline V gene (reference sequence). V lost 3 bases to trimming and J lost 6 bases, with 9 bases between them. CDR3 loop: CASSLRGLNSPLHF. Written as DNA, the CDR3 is TGTGCCAGCAGTTTGCGGGGCCTTAATTCACCCCTCCACTTT.

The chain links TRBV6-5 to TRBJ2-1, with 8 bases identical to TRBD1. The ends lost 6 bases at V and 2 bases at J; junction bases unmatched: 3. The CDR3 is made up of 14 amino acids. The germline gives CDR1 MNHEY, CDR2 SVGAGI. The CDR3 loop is CASSRQGTYNEQFF. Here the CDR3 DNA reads TGTGCCAGCAGCAGACAGGGGACCTACAATGAGCAGTTCTTC.